The present entry profiles one T cell receptor (beta chain) with its context. What it recognizes is unknown. Via MiXCR, TCRdb re-called the 5' RACE reads, giving one row per CDR3 protein. Of about 970 distinct CDR3 sequences listed, around 15% are singletons. Documented time point: sample taken at primary tumor resection. The donors, around 71 patients with untreated early-stage non-small cell lung cancer, provided the samples. This specimen comes from a study of spatial heterogeneity in lung cancer. Study observations and caveats: Tumor mutation count correlated with how many alpha and beta TCRs expanded intratumorally. Tumor T-cell coverage was an estimated 7% or so for alpha and more than 12% for beta chains.

The receptor was derived from a female donor with early-stage non-small cell lung cancer. The sequencing here drew on lung tumor tissue, taken at surgery.

CDR3 loop: CASSLGEYNEQFF. DNA of the CDR3: TGTGCCAGCAGTCTGGGGGAATACAATGAGCAGTTCTTC. V is TRBV6-6 and J is TRBJ2-1; either TRBD1 or TRBD2 may fit D (5 bases each). Germline loops: CDR1 MNHNY, CDR2 SVGAGI (reference sequence). V gave up 5 bases and J gave up 4 bases, with 9 bases separating them. This CDR3 comprises 13 residues.